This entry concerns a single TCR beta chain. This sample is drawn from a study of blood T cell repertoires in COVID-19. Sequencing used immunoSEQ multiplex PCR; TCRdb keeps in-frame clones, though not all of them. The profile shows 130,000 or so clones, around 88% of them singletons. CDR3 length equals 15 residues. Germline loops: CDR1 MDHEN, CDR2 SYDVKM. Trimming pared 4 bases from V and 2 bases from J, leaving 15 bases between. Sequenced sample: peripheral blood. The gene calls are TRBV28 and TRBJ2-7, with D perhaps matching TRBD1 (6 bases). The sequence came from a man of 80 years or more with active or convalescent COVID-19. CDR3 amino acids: CASSYSEGVPYEQYF. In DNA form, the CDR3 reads TGTGCCAGCAGTTACTCAGAGGGGGTACCCTACGAGCAGTACTTC.